This record concerns one TCR beta chain sequence. This sample was included in a study of blood T cell repertoires in COVID-19. Each participant's cohort was designated according to participant-reported clinical history. Per the germline V gene, CDR1 is KGHSH and CDR2 is LQKENI. This CDR3 has 17 amino acids. Trimming removed 3 bases from V and 7 bases from J; junction bases left unmatched: 14. Generated by immunoSEQ multiplex PCR, the TCRdb table keeps only in-frame clones and is missing some. Of 320,000 or so clones in the sample, 85% are singletons; the top ten hold over 1.5%. The gene calls are TRBV18 and TRBJ2-2; TRBD1 aligns across 7 bases. Material for sequencing was PBMCs or T cells enriched from blood (not recorded which). The origin of this receptor is a woman aged 25 to 39 who had been exposed to COVID-19. The DNA for the CDR3 is TGTGCCAGCTCACCTTTGAAAGGACGGGACAGCTACGGGGAGCTGTTTTTT. Translated: CASSPLKGRDSYGELFF.